This T cell receptor (beta chain) was observed in a study of shared clonotypes between healthy human individuals. Regarding the study as a whole: Generation of non-shared clonotypes was less probable than generation of clonotypes shared by all four donors. Rarefaction revealed incomplete sorted-subset sequencing despite large depth.

As regards this clone: The antigen is undetermined.

After removal of 0 bases from V and 8 bases from J, the junction contained 5 bases not matched to a gene. The CDR3 has 15 amino acids. Germline V lookup: CDR1 SGHVS, CDR2 FQNEAQ. Produced via immunoSEQ multiplex PCR; TCRdb's table is partial and in-frame only. This sample yields 700,000 or so clones, of which roughly 70% are seen a single time; under 2% belongs to the top ten. Healthy HIV-negative adults with no recent acute infections or vaccinations were recruited as donors. All donors were Caucasian adults living in Nashville, Tennessee. This clonotype was obtained from a woman younger than 45 in good health. The chain joins TRBV7-8 to TRBJ2-1; TRBD2 matches 9 bases. The specimen sequenced was memory CD4+ T cells sorted from blood. Subset meaning: CD45RA-negative fraction. CDR3 protein: CASSLAGTSSHEQFF. CDR3 DNA: TGTGCCAGCAGCTTAGCGGGGACTAGCTCTCATGAGCAGTTCTTC.